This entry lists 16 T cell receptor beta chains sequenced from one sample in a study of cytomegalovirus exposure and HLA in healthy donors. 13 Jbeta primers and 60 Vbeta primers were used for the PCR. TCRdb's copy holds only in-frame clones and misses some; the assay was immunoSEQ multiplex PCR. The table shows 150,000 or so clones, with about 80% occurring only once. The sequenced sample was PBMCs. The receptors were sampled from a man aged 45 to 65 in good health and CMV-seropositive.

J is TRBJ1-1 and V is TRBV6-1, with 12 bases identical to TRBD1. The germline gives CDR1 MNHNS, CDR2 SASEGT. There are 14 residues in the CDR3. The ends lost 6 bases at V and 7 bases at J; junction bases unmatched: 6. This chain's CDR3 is CASRRDRGLSEAFF. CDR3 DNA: TGTGCCAGCAGGAGGGACAGGGGGCTTAGTGAAGCTTTCTTT.

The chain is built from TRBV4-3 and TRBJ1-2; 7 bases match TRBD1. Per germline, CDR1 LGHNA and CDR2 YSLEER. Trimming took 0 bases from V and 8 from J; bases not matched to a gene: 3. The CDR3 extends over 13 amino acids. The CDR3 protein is CASSQDPGGGYTF. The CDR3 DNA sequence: TGCGCCAGCAGCCAAGATCCAGGGGGGGGCTACACCTTC.

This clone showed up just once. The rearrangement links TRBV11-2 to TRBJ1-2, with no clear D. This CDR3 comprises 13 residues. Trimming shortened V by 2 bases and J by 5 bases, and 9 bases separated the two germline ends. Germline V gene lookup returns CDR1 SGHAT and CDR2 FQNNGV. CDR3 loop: CASSLTVRYGYTF. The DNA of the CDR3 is TGTGCCAGCAGCTTAACAGTACGTTATGGCTACACCTTC.

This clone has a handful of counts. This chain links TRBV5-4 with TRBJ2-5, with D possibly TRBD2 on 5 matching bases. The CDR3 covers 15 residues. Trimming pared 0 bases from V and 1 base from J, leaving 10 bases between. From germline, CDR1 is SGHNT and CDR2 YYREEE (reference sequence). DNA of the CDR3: TGTGCCAGCAGCTTGGTAGACGGAGGCCAAGAGACCCAGTACTTC. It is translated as CASSLVDGGQETQYF.

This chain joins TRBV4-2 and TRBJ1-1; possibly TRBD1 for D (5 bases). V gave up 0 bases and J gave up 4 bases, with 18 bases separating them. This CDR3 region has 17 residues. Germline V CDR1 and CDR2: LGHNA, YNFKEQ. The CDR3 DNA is TGTGCCAGCAGCCAAGATGTGGGGCGGGGGGTTTTCACTGAAGCTTTCTTT. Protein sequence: CASSQDVGRGVFTEAFF.

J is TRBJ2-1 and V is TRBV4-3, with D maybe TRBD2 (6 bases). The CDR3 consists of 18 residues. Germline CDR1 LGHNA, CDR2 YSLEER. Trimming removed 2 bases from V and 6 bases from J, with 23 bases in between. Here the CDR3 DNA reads TGCGCCAGCAGCCAAAAATCTCCCACTAGCCCTCCCCCCAATGAGCAGTTCTTC. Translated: CASSQKSPTSPPPNEQFF.

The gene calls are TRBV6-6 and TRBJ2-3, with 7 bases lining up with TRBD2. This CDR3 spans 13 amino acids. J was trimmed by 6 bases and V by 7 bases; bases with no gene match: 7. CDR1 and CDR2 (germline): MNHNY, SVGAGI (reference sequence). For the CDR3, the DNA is TGTGCCAGCACCCGGGACTACTCGGATACGCAGTATTTT. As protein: CASTRDYSDTQYF.

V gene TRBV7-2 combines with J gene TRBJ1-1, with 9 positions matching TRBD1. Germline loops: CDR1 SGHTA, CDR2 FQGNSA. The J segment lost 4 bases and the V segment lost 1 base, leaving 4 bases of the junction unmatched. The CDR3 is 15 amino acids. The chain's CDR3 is CASSLVPGQGTEAFF. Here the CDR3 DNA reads TGTGCCAGCAGCTTAGTTCCGGGACAGGGCACTGAAGCTTTCTTT.

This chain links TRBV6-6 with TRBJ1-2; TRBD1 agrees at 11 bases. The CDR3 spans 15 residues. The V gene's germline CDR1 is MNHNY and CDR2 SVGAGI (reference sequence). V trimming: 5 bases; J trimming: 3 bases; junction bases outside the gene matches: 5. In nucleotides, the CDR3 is TGTGCCAGCAGTGTACCGGGACAGGGGGACTATGGCTACACCTTC. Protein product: CASSVPGQGDYGYTF.

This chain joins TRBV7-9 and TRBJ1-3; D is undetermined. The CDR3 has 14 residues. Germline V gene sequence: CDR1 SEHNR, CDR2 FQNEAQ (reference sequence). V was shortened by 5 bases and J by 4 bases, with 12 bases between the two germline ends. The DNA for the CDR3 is TGTGCCAGCAGCCAGCGGGCGGAAGGAAACACCATATATTTT. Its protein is CASSQRAEGNTIYF.

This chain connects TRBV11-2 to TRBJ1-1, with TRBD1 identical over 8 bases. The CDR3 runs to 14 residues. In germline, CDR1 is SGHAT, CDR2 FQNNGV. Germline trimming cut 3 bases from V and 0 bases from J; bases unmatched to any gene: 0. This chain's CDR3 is CASSLGQVNTEAFF. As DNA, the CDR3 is TGTGCCAGCAGCTTGGGACAGGTGAACACTGAAGCTTTCTTT.

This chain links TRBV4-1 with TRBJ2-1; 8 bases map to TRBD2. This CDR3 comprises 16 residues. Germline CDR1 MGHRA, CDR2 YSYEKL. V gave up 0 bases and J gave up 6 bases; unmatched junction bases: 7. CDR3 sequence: CASSQDSGVIGNEQFF. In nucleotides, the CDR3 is TGCGCCAGCAGCCAAGATAGCGGGGTTATAGGCAATGAGCAGTTCTTC.

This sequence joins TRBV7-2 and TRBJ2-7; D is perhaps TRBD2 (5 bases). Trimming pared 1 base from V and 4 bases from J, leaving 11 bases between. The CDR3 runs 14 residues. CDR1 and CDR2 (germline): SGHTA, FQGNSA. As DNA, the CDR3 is TGTGCCAGCAGCTTAGTAGGGAGTCGGTACGAGCAGTACTTC. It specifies CASSLVGSRYEQYF.

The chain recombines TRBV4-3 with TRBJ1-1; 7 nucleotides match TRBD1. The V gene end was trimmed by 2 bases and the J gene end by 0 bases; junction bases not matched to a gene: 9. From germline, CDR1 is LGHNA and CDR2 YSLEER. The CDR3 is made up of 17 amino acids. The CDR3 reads CASSQKTGADMNTEAFF. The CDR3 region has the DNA TGCGCCAGCAGCCAAAAAACAGGGGCAGACATGAACACTGAAGCTTTCTTT.

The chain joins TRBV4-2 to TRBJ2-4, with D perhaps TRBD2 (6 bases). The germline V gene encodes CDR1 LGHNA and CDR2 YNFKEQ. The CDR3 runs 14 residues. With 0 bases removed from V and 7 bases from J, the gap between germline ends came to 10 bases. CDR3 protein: CASSQDSAGNIQYF. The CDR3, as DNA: TGTGCCAGCAGCCAAGATTCCGCGGGGAACATTCAGTACTTC.

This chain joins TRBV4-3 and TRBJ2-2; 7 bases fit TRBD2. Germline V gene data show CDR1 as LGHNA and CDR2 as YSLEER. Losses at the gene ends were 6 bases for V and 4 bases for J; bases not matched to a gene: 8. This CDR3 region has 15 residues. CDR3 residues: CASRESGALTGELFF. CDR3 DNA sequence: TGCGCCAGCAGGGAAAGCGGGGCCCTCACCGGGGAGCTGTTTTTT.